This T cell receptor beta chain was recorded in a study of blood T cell repertoires in COVID-19. Trimming left V 5 bases short and J 2 bases short, with 12 bases between. Germline V lookup: CDR1 SGHVS, CDR2 FQNEAQ. The CDR3 has 14 residues. Seattle participants joined during active infection and were tracked over time. The repertoire was sequenced with immunoSEQ multiplex PCR; TCRdb's copy has only in-frame clones and lacks some. The sample lists approximately 200,000 clones; less than 90% were seen once. The TCR sequence derives from a woman of 80 years or more with COVID-19, enrolled during active disease. Sequenced material: peripheral blood. The chain uses TRBV7-8 and TRBJ2-5; D is unresolved. As DNA, the CDR3 is TGTGCCAGCAGCGGTTTCAAGCCACAAGAGACCCAGTACTTC. This gives the protein CASSGFKPQETQYF.